This TCR beta chain was recovered during a study of cytomegalovirus exposure and HLA in healthy donors. The data were produced by immunoSEQ multiplex PCR, yet TCRdb's version contains in-frame clones alone and is incomplete. The sample carries 100,000 to 150,000 clones, roughly 90% recorded once. The V gene's germline CDR1 is SGHAT and CDR2 FQNNGV. The CDR3 sequence is 16 residues long. V lost 1 base and J lost 0, with 10 bases in between. The sample was PBMCs. The chain combines TRBV11-2 with TRBJ1-3; the D gene is possibly TRBD1 (5 bases). This TCR was recovered from a man aged 30-40 years in good health and CMV-seronegative. CDR3 protein: CASSLVFRDSGNTIYF. As DNA, the CDR3 is TGTGCCAGCAGCTTAGTTTTCAGGGACTCTGGAAACACCATATATTTT.